The present entry profiles one T cell receptor beta chain with its context. Its matching antigen is unknown. This entry is derived from a study of shared clonotypes between healthy human individuals. Across the study: Aged between 18 and 49, the donors were a couple of women and three men. Study findings and constraints: Naive subsets usually exceeded memory subsets in estimated richness. It was the few donors that limited the genetic and exposure-history diversity represented. Between a handful of donors, naive CD4 clonotypes were shared at a level of around 5.2%.

Positively selected for CCR7, the CD45RO-negative cells used as naive CD8 cells excluded terminally differentiated effector memory CD45RA+ cells. Trimming shortened V by 4 bases and J by 0 bases, and 6 bases separated the two germline ends. This CDR3 region has 13 residues. The germline V gene encodes CDR1 MGHRA and CDR2 YSYEKL. This table comes from immunoSEQ multiplex PCR, and its TCRdb copy is limited to in-frame clones, with some not included. Among under 850,000 clones listed, about 92% were seen once. This rearrangement joins TRBV4-1 to TRBJ1-1, with D hard to call. Sequencing was carried out using naive CD8+ T cells sorted from blood. This TCR came from a man under 40 in good health. The CDR3 DNA reads TGCGCCAGCAGCCTCGGGTTGAACACTGAAGCTTTCTTT. This codes for CASSLGLNTEAFF.